The 10 T cell receptor beta chains below were found in one sample sequenced in a study of CD8 T cells in Susac syndrome. Random hexamers were used to reverse transcribe an amount of about 0.45 to 1 ug RNA. Using its own MiXCR run on the immunoSEQ multiplex PCR reads, TCRdb lists one record per CDR3 protein. This table has roughly 120,000 distinct CDR3 sequences, around 94% appearing once. Sequences were obtained from CD4+ T cells from PBMCs. The source is a human donor in good health.

The rearrangement joins TRBV27 to TRBJ2-7; D is unresolved. The V gene lost 5 bases and the J gene lost 7 bases, with 18 bases spanning the gap. Germline V gene sequence: CDR1 MNHEY, CDR2 SMNVEV (reference sequence). The CDR3 is 14 residues long. The CDR3 here is CASSLRNAFGEQYF. Here the CDR3 DNA reads TGTGCCAGCAGTCTAAGGAACGCATTTGGGGAGCAGTACTTC.

The sample holds one count of this clonotype. The chain combines TRBV5-6 with TRBJ1-5, with D maybe TRBD1 (5 bases). The CDR3 spans 15 residues. The V end lost 2 bases, the J end lost 3 bases, and 12 bases lay between the germline ends. The V gene's germline CDR1 is SGHDT and CDR2 YYEEEE. Here the CDR3 DNA reads TGTGCCAGCAGCTTCTGGGGGGACCACAATCAGCCCCAGCATTTT. Translation gives CASSFWGDHNQPQHF.

The V gene is TRBV6-2 or TRBV6-3, the J gene TRBJ2-2; D is undetermined. CDR3 length: 15 amino acids. Per germline, CDR1 MNHEY and CDR2 SVGEGT. V was cut by 5 bases and J by 3 bases, with 13 bases left in between. The CDR3 reads CASSPTTADTGELFF. Here the CDR3 DNA reads TGTGCCAGCAGTCCTACGACGGCAGACACCGGGGAGCTGTTTTTT.

The genes are TRBV12-3 or TRBV12-4 and TRBJ1-1, with D hard to call. This CDR3 is 13 amino acids long. V shed 1 base and J shed 6 bases, with 9 bases lying between them. In DNA, the CDR3 is TGTGCCAGCAGTTTAGTTCTGTCACCTGAAGCTTTCTTT. It encodes CASSLVLSPEAFF.

This clonotype was observed a single time. The chain joins TRBV30 to TRBJ1-5; tentative D call: TRBD1 (6 bases). The CDR3 runs 13 residues. With 4 bases removed from V and 5 bases from J, the gap between germline ends came to 12 bases. The germline V gene encodes CDR1 GTSNPN and CDR2 SVGIG (reference sequence). The CDR3 protein is CAWNPGADQPQHF. The CDR3 DNA reads as TGTGCCTGGAATCCGGGGGCCGATCAGCCCCAGCATTTT.

The rearrangement links TRBV10-3 to TRBJ2-2; no clear D gene. The CDR3 is 13 amino acids. From germline, CDR1 is ENHRY and CDR2 SYGVKD. Trimming took off 8 bases at V and 5 bases at J, with 12 bases between the two ends. CDR3 in DNA: TGTGCCATCTTGCTTCTGGGGACCGGGGAGCTGTTTTTT. This gives the protein CAILLLGTGELFF.

This clonotype has only a few counts. This chain links TRBV29-1 with TRBJ2-5; 11 bases align to TRBD1. The CDR3 extends over 14 amino acids. Trimming cost V 4 bases and J 5 bases; bases outside gene matches: 6. CDR1 is SQVTM, CDR2 ANQGSEA, per germline. As DNA, the CDR3 is TGCAGCGTTGTCACCGGGACAGGGGGTGAGACCCAGTACTTC. Translating it yields CSVVTGTGGETQYF.

V gene TRBV5-1 combines with J gene TRBJ1-5; 7 nucleotides match TRBD1. CDR1 is SGHRS, CDR2 YFSETQ, per germline. CDR3 length: 14 amino acids. V dropped 3 bases and J dropped 7; count of bases not matched to a gene: 7. The CDR3 bases are TGCGCCAGCAGCTCTCAGGGGGGAAGCCAGCCCCAGCATTTT. Translated: CASSSQGGSQPQHF.

The V and J genes are TRBV5-1 and TRBJ2-1, with TRBD2 matching over 7 bases. The germline V gene has CDR1 SGHRS and CDR2 YFSETQ. V was clipped by 5 bases and J by 12 bases; unmatched bases: 17. The CDR3 is 15 amino acids. CDR3 coding DNA: TGCGCCAGCAGGGCGGGAGAACACCTGCGGGTGGGGCAGTTCTTC. Its translation: CASRAGEHLRVGQFF. The complete variable domain, with remaining parts taken from reference TRBV5-1 and TRBJ2-1, reads KAGVTQTPRYLIKTRGQQVTLSCSPISGHRSVSWYQQTPGQGLQFLFEYFSETQRNKGNFPGRFSGRQFSNSRSEMNVSTLELGDSALYLCASRAGEHLRVGQFFGPGTRLTVL.

The chain joins TRBV3-1 to TRBJ2-7; D gene uncertain. Germline V gene lookup returns CDR1 LGHDT and CDR2 YNNKEL (reference sequence). Trimming removed 1 base from V and 5 bases from J, with 3 bases in between. CDR3 size: 11 residues. The CDR3 sequence: CASSQVNEQYF. CDR3 DNA: TGTGCCAGCAGCCAAGTCAACGAGCAGTACTTC.